Listed here are 9 T cell receptor beta chains from one sample, sequenced in a study of blood T cell repertoires in COVID-19. Profiling relied on immunoSEQ multiplex PCR, and the TCRdb table lists in-frame clones only, not all of them. Of more than 200,000 clones listed, around nine tenths are singletons. The material sequenced was peripheral blood. These receptors were obtained from a woman in her 40s who had recovered from COVID-19.

This chain links TRBV7-9 with TRBJ1-2, with D hard to call. Trimming pared 1 base from V and 2 bases from J, leaving 8 bases between. There are 14 residues in the CDR3. Germline V gene data show CDR1 as SEHNR and CDR2 as FQNEAQ (reference sequence). CDR3 in DNA: TGTGCCAGCAGCTTAGATTTAGAAAACTATGGCTACACCTTC. Its protein product is CASSLDLENYGYTF.

The V and J genes are TRBV6-5 and TRBJ2-7; TRBD1 might be the D (6 bases). This CDR3 has 14 amino acids. CDR1 is MNHEY and CDR2 is SVGAGI in the germline V gene. V lost 7 bases, J lost 2 bases, and 15 bases lay in between. The CDR3 spells CASNDRRPPYEQYF. The CDR3 DNA sequence: TGTGCCAGCAACGACAGGAGACCCCCCTACGAGCAGTACTTC.

The CDR3 region has the DNA TGTGCCAGCAGCCAAGCTTGGGGGGGAGCGGGCAATGAGCAGTTCTTC. Residues: CASSQAWGGAGNEQFF. This chain connects TRBV14 to TRBJ2-1; 7 nucleotides align to TRBD2. The CDR3 spans 16 residues. V shed 1 base and J 6 bases; nucleotides not matched to a gene: 9. Germline CDR1 reads SGHDN; CDR2 reads FVKESK.

CDR3 coding DNA: TGTGCCAGCAGCCCCCGACTAGGCGAGCAGTACTTC. Its translation is CASSPRLGEQYF. The genes are TRBV11-3 and TRBJ2-7; possible D gene TRBD2, 6 bases. CDR1 is SGHNT and CDR2 is YENEEA in the germline V gene. V was pared by 5 bases and J by 6 bases, with 11 bases between. This CDR3 has 12 residues. The variable domain in full, completed from reference TRBV11-3 and TRBJ2-7, reads EAGVVQSPRYKIIEKKQPVAFWCNPISGHNTLYWYLQNLGQGPELLIRYENEEAVDDSQLPKDRFSAERLKGVDSTLKIQPAELGDSAVYLCASSPRLGEQYFGPGTRLTVT.

V and J are TRBV28 and TRBJ2-5; TRBD2 agrees at 11 bases. J was trimmed by 2 bases and V by 7 bases; bases with no gene match: 6. Germline V gene lookup returns CDR1 MDHEN and CDR2 SYDVKM. There are 15 residues in the CDR3. CDR3 bases: TGTGCCAGCACCAAACTAGCGGGGGTACAAGAGACCCAGTACTTC. Protein: CASTKLAGVQETQYF.

The rearrangement links TRBV9 to TRBJ2-2, with a possible D match to TRBD2 (6 bases). V lost 0 bases and J 4 bases, leaving 10 bases between the germline ends. This CDR3 comprises 15 residues. Germline V gene data show CDR1 as SGDLS and CDR2 as YYNGEE. The CDR3 here is CASSVEWGVTGELFF. The CDR3 DNA reads as TGTGCCAGCAGCGTAGAATGGGGGGTCACCGGGGAGCTGTTTTTT.

The rearrangement links TRBV5-1 to TRBJ2-3; TRBD2 matches at 7 bases. Trimming removed 0 bases from V and 4 bases from J; junction bases left unmatched: 5. CDR3 length equals 15 residues. Germline CDR1 SGHRS, CDR2 YFSETQ. The CDR3 here is CASSLGRELPDTQYF. In nucleotides, the CDR3 is TGCGCCAGCAGCTTGGGGCGGGAGCTCCCAGATACGCAGTATTTT.

The chain is built from TRBV7-2 and TRBJ2-7; D possibly corresponds to TRBD2 (6 bases). Trimming took off 3 bases at V and 2 bases at J, with 11 bases between the two ends. The CDR3 has 14 residues. Germline V gene lookup returns CDR1 SGHTA and CDR2 FQGNSA. The CDR3 loop is CASSFRRDPYEQYF. The CDR3 region has the DNA TGTGCCAGCAGCTTCAGGCGGGACCCCTACGAGCAGTACTTC.

This chain links TRBV2 with TRBJ2-6, with TRBD1 matching 7 bases. CDR3 length: 15 amino acids. The germline V gene encodes CDR1 SNHLY and CDR2 FYNNEI. Losses at the gene ends were 3 bases for V and 4 bases for J; bases not matched to a gene: 3. The CDR3 here is CASSDRGFGANVLTF. The DNA for the CDR3 is TGTGCCAGCAGTGACAGGGGGTTCGGGGCCAACGTCCTGACTTTC.